This T cell receptor beta chain came from a study of blood T cells in healthy people across ages. V was cut by 6 bases and J by 2 bases, with 11 bases left in between. The CDR3 has 14 amino acids. The germline V gene encodes CDR1 SQVTM and CDR2 ANQGSEA. The second PCR ran about 6 to 12 cycles with a sample-barcoded 5' primer and J-beta primers. TCRdb re-called the 5' RACE reads with MiXCR, one entry per CDR3 protein. The sample has 1.2 million to 1.5 million distinct CDR3 sequences, 55% to 75% seen once. Material for sequencing was blood. The sequence was collected from a man aged 18 to 30 in good health. This sequence joins TRBV29-1 and TRBJ2-6; the D gene is possibly TRBD2 (5 bases). This CDR3 is CSVRDVAGANVLTF. The CDR3 nucleotides are TGCAGCGTGAGGGATGTGGCTGGGGCCAACGTCCTGACTTTC. Variable domain in full (rest from reference TRBV29-1 and TRBJ2-6): SAVISQKPSRDICQRGTSLTIQCQVDSQVTMMFWYRQQPGQSLTLIATANQGSEATYESGFVIDKFPISRPNLTFSTLTVSNMSPEDSSIYLCSVRDVAGANVLTFGAGSRLTVL.